This TCR beta chain was identified in a study of CXCR3-negative and CXCR3-positive naive CD8 T cells. Study as a whole: A total of some 130 million TRB reads was generated, with about 1.5 +/- 0.3 million per library. Study-level points and caveats: For the naive subsets, surface CD5 was similar, and TCR strength was inferred from TRB CDR3 properties. TRBV-TRBJ usage matched between naive CXCR3-negative and CXCR3-positive cells but not between memory cells. Naive subsets were similarly diverse, while memory CD8+ repertoires were much less diverse.

It was by 5' RACE with UMI labels that the TRB cDNA libraries were prepared. From its re-call of the 5' RACE reads, TCRdb lists each CDR3 protein once, without DNA. The sample data list more than 45,000 distinct CDR3 sequences. As for this clonotype: Its antigen is unknown.

The material sequenced was memory CD8+ T cells from blood. The origin of this receptor is a human donor in good health. Some clones in this sample may be carry-over from other donors' samples.

CDR3 region: CSVRQGLETQYF. The chain couples TRBV29-1 to TRBJ2-5; TCRdb gives TRBD1 as the D gene, but with no DNA this cannot be confirmed. CDR3 length: 12 amino acids. CDR1 SQVTM and CDR2 ANQGSEA come from the germline V gene. The variable domain in full, completed from reference TRBV29-1 and TRBJ2-5, reads SAVISQKPSRDICQRGTSLTIQCQVDSQVTMMFWYRQQPGQSLTLIATANQGSEATYESGFVIDKFPISRPNLTFSTLTVSNMSPEDSSIYLCSVRQGLETQYFGPGTRLLVL.